The 5 T cell receptor beta chains presented below share a single source sample, sequenced in a study of blood T cell repertoires in COVID-19. Assay used: immunoSEQ multiplex PCR; TCRdb lists only in-frame clones, some missing. Of 57,000 or so clones in the sample, around 85% were seen once. The sample taken for sequencing was peripheral blood. The receptors shown here come from a man in his 70s with active COVID-19.

This clone has a single count. This sequence joins TRBV4-2 and TRBJ2-7, with a tentative D call TRBD2 (6 bases). CDR1 and CDR2 (germline): LGHNA, YNFKEQ. V lost 4 bases and J 4 bases, leaving 17 bases between the germline ends. The CDR3 is 15 amino acids. For the CDR3, the DNA is TGTGCCAGCAGCCGAGGGACTGCCGAGACGTACGAGCAGTACTTC. Amino acid sequence: CASSRGTAETYEQYF.

The V call is TRBV5-8, the J call TRBJ1-5; 7 nucleotides align to TRBD1. The V gene's germline CDR1 is SGHTS and CDR2 YDEGEE. The CDR3 loop spans 14 amino acids. Trimming took 9 bases from V and 4 from J; bases not matched to a gene: 10. CDR3 DNA: TGTGCCACCAATCATAACAGGGGAAATCAGCCCCAGCATTTT. Encoded protein: CATNHNRGNQPQHF.

V and J are TRBV7-2 and TRBJ2-2; D is unresolved. Germline CDR1 and CDR2: SGHTA and FQGNSA. The length of the CDR3 is 12 residues. Trimming took off 5 bases at V and 4 bases at J, with 5 bases between the two ends. CDR3 sequence: CASSPLTGELFF. The CDR3 DNA sequence: TGTGCCAGCAGCCCACTCACCGGGGAGCTGTTTTTT.

The rearrangement links TRBV30 to TRBJ1-1; D remains ambiguous. From germline, CDR1 is GTSNPN and CDR2 SVGIG (reference sequence). Trimming shortened V by 1 base and J by 3 bases, and 6 bases separated the two germline ends. The CDR3 length is 12 residues. The CDR3 sequence: CAWSAGYTEAFF. The CDR3 nucleotides are TGTGCCTGGAGTGCGGGGTACACTGAAGCTTTCTTT.

This sequence joins TRBV19 and TRBJ1-3, with TRBD1 matching over 8 bases. Germline CDR1 reads LNHDA; CDR2 reads SQIVND (reference sequence). The trim removed 5 bases at V and 2 bases at J, leaving 8 bases unmatched. This CDR3 is 16 amino acids long. Here the CDR3 reads CASSPGQGQPGNTIYF. The CDR3 DNA is TGTGCCAGTAGTCCTGGACAGGGTCAGCCTGGAAACACCATATATTTT.